The T cell receptor beta chain described here comes from a study of shared clonotypes between healthy human individuals. Nashville, Tennessee was home to all donors, each a Caucasian adult. The study separated CD4+ cells into CD45RA+ naive and CD45RA-negative memory subsets. Turning to this clone: Its antigen is not known.

This table comes from immunoSEQ multiplex PCR, and its TCRdb copy is limited to in-frame clones, with some not included. The sample includes some 2,500,000 clones, approximately 93% of them seen just once. Unmatched junction bases numbered 8, after V lost 4 bases and J lost 0 bases. CDR1 is ENHRY and CDR2 is SYGVKD in the germline V gene. The CDR3 covers 17 residues. Study results and limitations: Generally, naive subsets came out with larger estimated richness than memory subsets. In contrast to clonotypes shared by all four donors, non-shared clonotypes had lower generation probabilities.

The source of this sequence is a man aged 18 to 30 in good health. Some clones in this sample may be carry-over from other donors' samples. The V gene is TRBV10-3, the J gene TRBJ2-2, with TRBD2 matching over 7 bases. The sequenced sample consisted of naive CD4+ T cells from PBMCs. Subset reported: CD45RA+ positively selected. This CDR3 reads CAISGRTSRPNTGELFF. DNA for the CDR3: TGTGCCATCAGTGGTCGGACTAGTCGACCGAACACCGGGGAGCTGTTTTTT.